A selection of T cell receptor beta chains follows, all from one sample in a study of CD8 T cells in ankylosing spondylitis. Each CDR3 protein is one row after TCRdb ran MiXCR on the 5' RACE reads. The table shows roughly 230,000 distinct CDR3 sequences, with over 9.5% occurring only once. Specimen: blood, either unsorted or a sorted T cell fraction (not recorded which). The receptor source for this set is a male donor with ankylosing spondylitis or in good health (not recorded which). Each CDR3 is given with its conserved first and last residue. D genes are given only for firm matches. The size field is filled for only some rows; it gives once, few, many or a size class.

cdr3_aa: CCALNSGDRGPIGELFF; cdr3_nt: TGCTGTGCCCTAAATTCCGGGGACAGGGGGCCAATCGGGGAGCTGTTTTTT; clone_size: .; j_call: TRBJ2-2; d_call: TRBD1; v_call: TRBV20-1
cdr3_aa: CASSDRRSTDTQYF; cdr3_nt: TGTGCCAGCAGCGACAGGAGAAGCACAGATACGCAGTATTTT; clone_size: .; j_call: TRBJ2-3; d_call: .; v_call: TRBV9
cdr3_aa: CASSTFSTDTQYF; cdr3_nt: TGTGCCAGCAGTACTTTTTCCACAGATACGCAGTATTTT; clone_size: many; j_call: TRBJ2-3; d_call: .; v_call: TRBV12-3/TRBV12-4
cdr3_aa: CASSDIRDSGRQYF; cdr3_nt: TGTGCCAGCAGCGATATCCGGGACAGCGGGAGGCAGTACTTC; clone_size: many; j_call: TRBJ2-7; d_call: .; v_call: TRBV7-8
cdr3_aa: CAPRTGGTSGADARFYNEQFF; cdr3_nt: TGCGCCCCCCGGACGGGGGGGACTAGCGGGGCCGATGCTAGATTCTACAATGAGCAGTTCTTC; clone_size: .; j_call: TRBJ2-1; d_call: TRBD2; v_call: TRBV23-1
cdr3_aa: CASTAGGLRGGELFF; cdr3_nt: TGTGCCAGCACTGCGGGGGGGTTACGGGGCGGGGAGCTGTTTTTT; clone_size: .; j_call: TRBJ2-2; d_call: TRBD2; v_call: TRBV6-1
cdr3_aa: CASSLDGQGQETQYF; cdr3_nt: TGTGCCAGCAGTTTAGACGGGCAGGGGCAAGAGACCCAGTACTTC; clone_size: many; j_call: TRBJ2-5; d_call: .; v_call: TRBV12-3/TRBV12-4
cdr3_aa: CASSALSGGTYNEQFF; cdr3_nt: TGTGCCAGCAGCGCACTTTCGGGGGGGACCTACAATGAGCAGTTCTTC; clone_size: many; j_call: TRBJ2-1; d_call: TRBD2; v_call: TRBV9
cdr3_aa: CSAEGTGPIYNEQFF; cdr3_nt: TGCAGCGCCGAAGGGACAGGGCCGATATACAATGAGCAGTTCTTC; clone_size: many; j_call: TRBJ2-1; d_call: TRBD1; v_call: TRBV29-1
cdr3_aa: CASSPEGGSTDTQYF; cdr3_nt: TGTGCCAGCAGCCCGGAGGGGGGAAGCACAGATACGCAGTATTTT; clone_size: many; j_call: TRBJ2-3; d_call: .; v_call: TRBV5-6
cdr3_aa: CASRLTGGGETQYF; cdr3_nt: TGTGCCAGCAGGTTGACAGGGGGCGGAGAGACCCAGTACTTC; clone_size: many; j_call: TRBJ2-5; d_call: TRBD1; v_call: TRBV12-3/TRBV12-4
cdr3_aa: CASSQRGSYNSPLHF; cdr3_nt: TGTGCCAGCAGCCAAAGAGGGAGTTACAATTCACCCCTCCACTTT; clone_size: many; j_call: TRBJ1-6; d_call: .; v_call: TRBV12-3/TRBV12-4
cdr3_aa: CASSPSASSYEQYF; cdr3_nt: TGTGCCAGCAGCCCCTCGGCAAGCTCCTACGAGCAGTACTTC; clone_size: many; j_call: TRBJ2-7; d_call: .; v_call: TRBV3-1
cdr3_aa: CASSSQGLSADEQYF; cdr3_nt: TGCGCCAGCAGCTCCCAGGGATTGTCGGCGGACGAGCAGTACTTC; clone_size: many; j_call: TRBJ2-7; d_call: .; v_call: TRBV5-1
cdr3_aa: CASRRLGQGDSYEQYF; cdr3_nt: TGTGCCAGCAGACGATTAGGACAGGGGGACTCCTACGAGCAGTACTTC; clone_size: few; j_call: TRBJ2-7; d_call: TRBD1; v_call: TRBV27
cdr3_aa: CASSPSGGSTEAFF; cdr3_nt: TGCGCCAGCAGCCCCTCTGGGGGGTCCACTGAAGCTTTCTTT; clone_size: many; j_call: TRBJ1-1; d_call: .; v_call: TRBV5-1
cdr3_aa: CASSPGGATDTQYF; cdr3_nt: TGTGCCAGCAGCCCCGGGGGGGCCACAGATACGCAGTATTTT; clone_size: many; j_call: TRBJ2-3; d_call: TRBD2; v_call: TRBV14
cdr3_aa: CASSLEKGGETQYF; cdr3_nt: TGCGCCAGCAGCTTGGAAAAGGGTGGAGAGACCCAGTACTTC; clone_size: many; j_call: TRBJ2-5; d_call: .; v_call: TRBV5-1
cdr3_aa: CASSPGRTSGLNEQFF; cdr3_nt: TGTGCCAGCTCTCCCGGTCGGACTAGCGGGCTGAATGAGCAGTTCTTC; clone_size: many; j_call: TRBJ2-1; d_call: TRBD2; v_call: TRBV12-3/TRBV12-4
cdr3_aa: CSARADGGLVDEQFF; cdr3_nt: TGCAGTGCTAGAGCGGACGGGGGGTTAGTCGATGAGCAGTTCTTC; clone_size: .; j_call: TRBJ2-1; d_call: TRBD2; v_call: TRBV20-1
cdr3_aa: CASSRDQGISEKLFF; cdr3_nt: TGTGCCAGCAGCCGAGACCAGGGTATCAGTGAAAAACTGTTTTTT; clone_size: many; j_call: TRBJ1-4; d_call: .; v_call: TRBV4-2
cdr3_aa: CATSRGPRWDRAFNNEQFF; cdr3_nt: TGTGCCACCAGCAGAGGACCCCGATGGGACAGGGCCTTTAACAATGAGCAGTTCTTC; clone_size: many; j_call: TRBJ2-1; d_call: TRBD1; v_call: TRBV15
cdr3_aa: CASSFGQGWNEQYF; cdr3_nt: TGCGCCAGCAGCTTCGGACAGGGGTGGAACGAGCAGTACTTC; clone_size: .; j_call: TRBJ2-7; d_call: TRBD1; v_call: TRBV5-1
cdr3_aa: CASIPGVANTGELFF; cdr3_nt: TGTGCCAGCATACCCGGGGTAGCGAACACCGGGGAGCTGTTTTTT; clone_size: many; j_call: TRBJ2-2; d_call: .; v_call: TRBV7-9
cdr3_aa: CASSGGPGQVQANYGYTF; cdr3_nt: TGTGCCAGCAGTGGCGGTCCGGGACAGGTACAAGCTAACTATGGCTACACCTTC; clone_size: .; j_call: TRBJ1-2; d_call: TRBD1; v_call: TRBV25-1
cdr3_aa: CASSQDPGTGEETQYF; cdr3_nt: TGTGCCAGCAGCCAAGATCCGGGGACAGGGGAAGAGACCCAGTACTTC; clone_size: many; j_call: TRBJ2-5; d_call: TRBD1; v_call: TRBV4-2
cdr3_aa: CASSGQRGYTF; cdr3_nt: TGTGCCAGCAGTGGACAAAGGGGCTACACCTTC; clone_size: .; j_call: TRBJ1-2; d_call: .; v_call: TRBV12-3/TRBV12-4